The 5 T cell receptor beta chains listed next were all sequenced from one sample in a study of TIL therapy for anti-PD-1-resistant metastatic lung cancer (dated by TCRdb to about 2021). Interpreted using the paper, the time point label stands for: pre-treatment sample, taken before nivolumab and TIL therapy. The baseline tumor samples, taken from the same resection that was used to grow TIL, were excised metastases, most often pleural nodules or supraclavicular lymph nodes. TCR beta CDR3 regions were amplified from genomic DNA by bias-controlled multiplex PCR with the immunoSEQ v3 hsTCRB kit. In its TCRdb copy, this immuneACCESS table keeps in-frame sequences only and misses some clones. Where compared with another copy, unresolved V genes explain less than half of these, and the others have no known cause. In this sample the table shows 95,000 or so clones, roughly 65% of which occur a single time. The top ten constitute around 9.9% of the sample.

The sample in question was tumor tissue, obtained at baseline. The receptors stem from a person between 25 and 80 years old with non-small cell lung cancer.

The chain joins TRBV24-1 to TRBJ2-5; a weak D match, TRBD2 (6 bases). Looked up from germline, CDR1 is KGHDR and CDR2 is SFDVKD. V was pared by 3 bases and J by 5 bases, with 12 bases between. The length of the CDR3 is 14 residues. In nucleotides, the CDR3 is TGTGCCACCAGTGATAAGGAGGGGTGGGAGACCCAGTACTTC. Its protein product is CATSDKEGWETQYF.

This clone was detected many times. This chain joins TRBV6-5 and TRBJ1-6; 9 bases match TRBD1. The CDR3 has 15 residues. The germline CDR1 and CDR2 sequences are MNHEY and SVGAGI. After removal of 5 bases from V and 8 bases from J, the junction contained 7 bases not matched to a gene. The CDR3 DNA sequence: TGTGCCAGCAGTCCGGGACAGGGCGTCGATTCACCCCTCCACTTT. Translation gives CASSPGQGVDSPLHF.

The rearrangement uses TRBV7-2 and TRBJ2-2, with D possibly called TRBD1 or TRBD2 (6 bases each). CDR1 and CDR2 (germline): SGHTA, FQGNSA. The CDR3 contains 14 residues. Deletions cut 4 bases from V and 2 bases from J, with 8 bases between. The CDR3 DNA reads as TGTGCCAGCAGCTGGGGGGCAAACACCGGGGAGCTGTTTTTT. This gives the protein CASSWGANTGELFF.

This chain uses TRBV11-2 with TRBJ2-3; 7 bases line up with TRBD1. Trimming took 1 base from V and 0 from J; bases not matched to a gene: 4. This CDR3 has 16 amino acids. Germline V gene lookup returns CDR1 SGHAT and CDR2 FQNNGV. The CDR3 DNA reads TGTGCCAGCAGCTTAGGACAGGGACGGAGCACAGATACGCAGTATTTT. This translates into CASSLGQGRSTDTQYF. Looking up the rest from reference TRBV11-2 and TRBJ2-3 gives the full variable domain: EAGVAQSPRYKIIEKRQSVAFWCNPISGHATLYWYQQILGQGPKLLIQFQNNGVVDDSQLPKDRFSAERLKGVDSTLKIQPAKLEDSAVYLCASSLGQGRSTDTQYFGPGTRLTVL.

This clone was detected only a few times. This sequence joins TRBV27 and TRBJ2-2; 7 bases align to TRBD1. V was pared by 4 bases and J by 3 bases, with 5 bases of the junction left unmatched. Germline CDR1 and CDR2: MNHEY and SMNVEV (reference sequence). The length of the CDR3 is 15 residues. The CDR3 here is CASSSPGQYTGELFF. The CDR3 nucleotides are TGTGCCAGCAGTTCCCCGGGACAGTACACCGGGGAGCTGTTTTTT.